This is a list of T cell receptor beta chains from one sample in a study of blood T cell repertoires in COVID-19. Generated by immunoSEQ multiplex PCR, the TCRdb table keeps only in-frame clones and is missing some. The repertoire consists of 350,000 to 450,000 clones, with less than 90% occurring once and the leading ten covering less than 9%. Material: peripheral blood. These receptors were collected from a woman aged 60-70 years with COVID-19, enrolled during active disease. CDR3s include the opening cysteine and the closing phenylalanine or tryptophan. A D gene is named only where the DNA matches it firmly. Expanded clones get a size class; other rows say once, few or many, or leave the size out.

J gene,V gene,D gene,clone size,CDR3 protein,CDR3 DNA
TRBJ2-7,TRBV5-4,NA,once,CASSLVGMPYEQYF,TGTGCCAGCAGCTTGGTGGGCATGCCCTACGAGCAGTACTTC
TRBJ1-2,TRBV7-9,TRBD1,NA,CASSPLGQGPANYGYTF,TGTGCCAGCAGCCCCTTGGGACAGGGGCCTGCTAACTATGGCTACACCTTC
TRBJ1-1,TRBV2,NA,NA,CASLPNLNTEAFF,TGTGCCAGCTTGCCCAACTTGAACACTGAAGCTTTCTTT
TRBJ2-7,TRBV5-1,TRBD1,NA,CASSTGTGGAYEQYF,TGCGCCAGCAGCACGGGGACAGGGGGAGCCTACGAGCAGTACTTC
TRBJ1-1,TRBV18,NA,NA,CASSLREQNTEAFF,TGTGCCAGCTCACTACGGGAACAGAACACTGAAGCTTTCTTT
TRBJ2-5,TRBV6-5,NA,NA,CASTQGRLQETQYF,TGTGCCAGCACTCAGGGGCGGTTACAAGAGACCCAGTACTTC
TRBJ1-1,TRBV6-5,TRBD1,NA,CASKPGTGNTEAFF,TGTGCCAGCAAACCAGGGACAGGGAACACTGAAGCTTTCTTT
TRBJ1-2,TRBV5-1,NA,NA,CASSPQGDYGYTF,TGCGCCAGCAGCCCCCAGGGCGACTATGGCTACACCTTC
TRBJ2-7,TRBV30,TRBD1,NA,CAWSAGQGFDEQYF,TGTGCCTGGAGTGCGGGACAGGGTTTCGACGAGCAGTACTTC
TRBJ2-7,TRBV6-5,TRBD1,NA,CASSTGTGSRREQYF,TGTGCCAGCAGTACCGGGACAGGGAGTCGGCGCGAGCAGTACTTC
TRBJ1-2,TRBV5-5,TRBD1,NA,CASSSEPTGAVRGYTF,TGTGCCAGCAGCTCCGAACCGACAGGGGCGGTGAGGGGCTACACCTTC
TRBJ1-5,TRBV4-1,NA,NA,CASSQTGLNRPQHF,TGCGCCAGCAGCCAAACAGGGCTTAATCGGCCCCAGCATTTT
TRBJ2-2,TRBV25-1,NA,NA,CASSSIGVGGELFF,TGTGCCAGCAGTTCGATAGGGGTAGGCGGGGAGCTGTTTTTT
TRBJ2-5,TRBV7-7,TRBD2,NA,CASTPTLAGGQETQYF,TGTGCCAGCACCCCGACACTAGCGGGGGGACAAGAGACCCAGTACTTC
TRBJ1-2,TRBV9,NA,NA,CASSGGSSNYGYTF,TGTGCCAGCAGCGGAGGAAGTTCTAACTATGGCTACACCTTC
TRBJ2-1,TRBV5-4,TRBD1,NA,CASSLGDSTYNEQFF,TGTGCCAGCAGCCTCGGGGACAGCACCTACAATGAGCAGTTCTTC
TRBJ2-3,TRBV7-2,TRBD2,NA,CASSLVGGGARDTQYF,TGTGCCAGCAGCTTAGTAGGCGGGGGGGCCAGAGATACGCAGTATTTT
TRBJ1-6,TRBV5-1,NA,NA,CASSFGTTGGLKSPLHF,TGCGCCAGCAGCTTCGGGACAACGGGGGGCCTGAAATCACCCCTCCACTTT
TRBJ1-1,TRBV6-5,TRBD1,NA,CAISTGAAGSTEAFF,TGTGCCATCTCGACAGGGGCAGCGGGAAGCACTGAAGCTTTCTTT
TRBJ1-3,TRBV2,NA,NA,CAIRPTGGNTIYF,TGTGCCATAAGACCTACAGGGGGAAACACCATATATTTT
TRBJ2-1,TRBV7-3,NA,NA,CASSLGQSHNEQFF,TGTGCCAGCAGCTTAGGGCAGAGTCACAATGAGCAGTTCTTC
TRBJ1-3,TRBV11-2,NA,NA,CASSQSAGNTIYF,TGTGCCAGCAGCCAATCAGCTGGAAACACCATATATTTT
TRBJ1-1,TRBV30,NA,NA,CAWSGQGNTEAFF,TGTGCCTGGAGTGGTCAGGGGAACACTGAAGCTTTCTTT
TRBJ2-3,TRBV9,NA,NA,CASSVRGDDTQYF,TGTGCCAGCAGCGTACGTGGAGACGATACGCAGTATTTT
TRBJ1-1,TRBV5-6,NA,NA,CASSLALGTQAFF,TGTGCCAGCAGCTTGGCGCTCGGGACACAGGCTTTCTTT
TRBJ2-4,TRBV11-2,TRBD2,NA,CASSLAAGLVRNIQYF,TGTGCCAGCAGCTTAGCCGCCGGACTAGTGAGAAACATTCAGTACTTC
TRBJ2-3,TRBV19,NA,NA,CASNGGPLTDTQYF,TGTGCCAGTAACGGCGGGCCATTAACAGATACGCAGTATTTT
TRBJ2-3,TRBV7-9,TRBD1,NA,CASSLVPGQGANTDTQYF,TGTGCCAGCAGCTTAGTTCCGGGACAGGGGGCGAACACAGATACGCAGTATTTT
TRBJ2-3,TRBV30,TRBD1,NA,CAWRAGTGPTDTQYF,TGTGCCTGGAGGGCCGGGACAGGGCCAACAGATACGCAGTATTTT
TRBJ2-1,TRBV4-1,NA,NA,CASSQAQEQFF,TGCGCCAGCAGCCAAGCCCAGGAGCAGTTCTTC
TRBJ2-5,TRBV5-1,TRBD1,NA,CASSFGTGTLGETQYF,TGCGCCAGCAGCTTCGGGACAGGGACGCTGGGAGAGACCCAGTACTTC
TRBJ1-1,TRBV29-1,NA,NA,CSVDYTGGNTEAFF,TGCAGCGTCGACTATACGGGAGGGAACACTGAAGCTTTCTTT
TRBJ1-4,TRBV5-1,TRBD1,NA,CASSSGQDSEKLFF,TGCGCCAGCAGCTCGGGACAGGATTCTGAAAAACTGTTTTTT
TRBJ2-7,TRBV4-1,NA,NA,CASSQEGGGAEQYF,TGCGCCAGCAGCCAAGAGGGAGGGGGGGCCGAGCAGTACTTC
TRBJ2-7,TRBV19,TRBD1,NA,CASERTGVLLTYEQYF,TGTGCCAGCGAGCGTACAGGGGTCCTTTTAACCTACGAGCAGTACTTC
TRBJ2-5,TRBV7-2,NA,NA,CASTSTRAQETQYF,TGTGCCAGCACATCGACTCGAGCACAAGAGACCCAGTACTTC